Listed below are T cell receptor beta chains from one sample, sequenced in a study of graft-versus-host responses after intestinal transplantation. Their antigen targets remain unknown. Assay used: immunoSEQ multiplex PCR; TCRdb lists only in-frame clones, some missing. Counted here are approximately 90,000 clones, 85% to 95% occurring once; the ten biggest clones make up 1.5% to 2.5%. Source: unstimulated CD8+ T cells sorted from spleen or lymph node cells, taken before intestinal transplant. Receptors originate from a human donor who received an intestinal transplant. CDR3s include the opening cysteine and the closing phenylalanine or tryptophan. The D gene is left open where the match is weak. Size tells how often a clone was seen (once, few, many) or the class of an expanded clone, and some rows leave it out.

TRBD1,TRBV9,TRBJ2-7,-,CASSGTGGPYEQYF,TGTGCCAGCAGCGGGACAGGGGGGCCCTACGAGCAGTACTTC
TRBD2,TRBV9,TRBJ2-4,-,CASSVGLAGTKNIQYF,TGTGCCAGCAGCGTGGGACTAGCGGGGACCAAAAACATTCAGTACTTC
TRBD1,TRBV30,TRBJ2-7,-,CALKNRDSFYEQYF,TGTGCCCTAAAGAACCGGGACAGTTTCTACGAGCAGTACTTC
TRBD1,TRBV5-1,TRBJ2-7,-,CASSLGQGAYEQYF,TGCGCCAGCAGCTTGGGACAGGGGGCCTACGAGCAGTACTTC
TRBD2,TRBV11-2,TRBJ2-3,-,CASSLGAGGTDTQYF,TGTGCCAGCAGCTTAGGGGCGGGGGGCACAGATACGCAGTATTTT
TRBD2,TRBV5-1,TRBJ2-1,-,CASSLAAGGLNEQFF,TGCGCCAGCAGCTTGGCCGCGGGGGGGCTCAATGAGCAGTTCTTC
-,TRBV19,TRBJ2-2,-,CASNPFAGGTGELFF,TGTGCCAGTAATCCCTTTGCGGGTGGCACCGGGGAGCTGTTTTTT
TRBD1,TRBV14,TRBJ1-1,-,CASSPTGTGNAFF,TGTGCCAGCAGCCCCACCGGGACAGGGAACGCTTTCTTT
TRBD2,TRBV13,TRBJ2-7,-,CASSLERGALFYEQYF,TGTGCCAGCAGCTTGGAGCGGGGGGCCCTCTTCTACGAGCAGTACTTC
TRBD1,TRBV9,TRBJ2-7,-,CASSATGTGYNEQYF,TGTGCCAGCAGTGCTACCGGGACAGGGTATAACGAGCAGTACTTC
TRBD1,TRBV6-6,TRBJ1-5,-,CASTGTGVGNQPQHF,TGTGCCAGCACCGGGACAGGGGTAGGCAATCAGCCCCAGCATTTT
-,TRBV11-2,TRBJ2-5,-,CASSSRTLGTDMWGTQYF,TGTGCCAGCAGCTCGAGAACGCTCGGGACTGACATGTGGGGGACCCAGTACTTC
-,TRBV9,TRBJ2-2,-,CASSDREFNTGELFF,TGTGCCAGCAGCGACCGGGAGTTTAACACCGGGGAGCTGTTTTTT
TRBD1,TRBV7-2,TRBJ1-1,-,CASSLRQGRMNTEAFF,TGTGCCAGCAGCCTGAGACAGGGACGCATGAACACTGAAGCTTTCTTT
-,TRBV9,TRBJ2-2,-,CASSVESGVAGELFF,TGTGCCAGCAGCGTAGAGTCGGGGGTCGCTGGGGAGCTGTTTTTT
TRBD2,TRBV5-6,TRBJ2-7,-,CASSAGLAGLSYEQYF,TGTGCCAGCAGCGCGGGACTAGCGGGGCTCAGCTACGAGCAGTACTTC
-,TRBV11-2,TRBJ2-3,-,CASSTIYVHTQYF,TGTGCCAGCAGTACTATTTACGTACATACGCAGTATTTT
-,TRBV5-1,TRBJ2-7,-,CASSLGFGYEQYF,TGCGCCAGCAGCTTGGGATTCGGGTACGAGCAGTACTTC
-,TRBV4-3,TRBJ2-7,-,CASSPSRLYYEQYF,TGCGCCAGCAGCCCCTCGAGACTATACTACGAGCAGTACTTC
TRBD2,TRBV27,TRBJ2-3,-,CASRHLAGKADTQYF,TGTGCCAGCAGGCACCTAGCGGGGAAGGCAGATACGCAGTATTTT
TRBD1,TRBV10-2,TRBJ2-1,-,CASNGQVNNEQFF,TGCGCCAGCAACGGACAGGTGAACAATGAGCAGTTCTTC
-,TRBV27,TRBJ2-3,-,CASSPLAGSADTQYF,TGTGCCAGCAGTCCCTTGGCGGGGAGTGCAGATACGCAGTATTTT
TRBD1,TRBV2,TRBJ2-2,once,CASSWTGGQTGELFF,TGTGCCAGCAGTTGGACAGGGGGACAAACCGGGGAGCTGTTTTTT
TRBD2,TRBV7-2,TRBJ2-1,-,CASSLMPYLTSSTCNEQFF,TGTGCCAGCAGCTTAATGCCGTATCTGACTAGCAGCACCTGCAATGAGCAGTTCTTC
-,TRBV5-1,TRBJ2-7,-,CASSDRNTDYEQYF,TGCGCCAGCAGCGACCGGAACACAGACTACGAGCAGTACTTC
-,TRBV19,TRBJ1-3,-,CASSIPRFSGNTIYF,TGTGCCAGTAGTATTCCCCGTTTCTCTGGAAACACCATATATTTT
-,TRBV19,TRBJ1-1,-,CASRLGRTEAFF,TGTGCCAGTCGCCTGGGGCGAACTGAAGCTTTCTTT
TRBD2,TRBV30,TRBJ2-7,-,CAWSVRSGGAPYEQYF,TGTGCCTGGAGTGTACGTAGCGGGGGGGCCCCCTACGAGCAGTACTTC
-,TRBV27,TRBJ2-7,once,CATLGDNEQYF,TGTGCCACCCTAGGGGATAACGAGCAGTACTTC
-,TRBV7-2,TRBJ2-5,-,CASSPDPRLEEETQYF,TGTGCCAGCAGCCCAGACCCCCGCCTTGAGGAAGAGACCCAGTACTTC
TRBD1,TRBV27,TRBJ1-4,-,CASGRDRGVATNEKLFF,TGTGCCAGCGGCAGGGACAGGGGGGTTGCAACTAATGAAAAACTGTTTTTT
-,TRBV19,TRBJ1-1,-,CAIKNAGPLGTEAFF,TGTGCCATAAAAAATGCGGGGCCGTTAGGAACTGAAGCTTTCTTT
-,TRBV29-1,TRBJ2-3,few,CSVGMVAGAADTQYF,TGCAGCGTTGGAATGGTGGCAGGGGCGGCAGATACGCAGTATTTT
-,TRBV2,TRBJ2-1,-,CASSEGRQFNEQFF,TGTGCCAGCAGTGAAGGTCGACAGTTCAATGAGCAGTTCTTC
-,TRBV10-2,TRBJ2-1,-,CASKVSVGNEQFF,TGCGCCAGCAAAGTTAGCGTGGGCAATGAGCAGTTCTTC
TRBD1,TRBV7-9,TRBJ1-5,once,CASSLQGAQPQHF,TGTGCCAGCAGCTTACAGGGGGCACAGCCCCAGCATTTT
TRBD1,TRBV4-3,TRBJ1-2,once,CASSQDRETGRNYGYTF,TGCGCCAGCAGCCAAGATAGGGAGACAGGGCGGAACTATGGCTACACCTTC
TRBD2,TRBV30,TRBJ2-7,-,CAWSRGGHPYEQYF,TGTGCCTGGAGTCGGGGGGGCCATCCCTACGAGCAGTACTTC
-,TRBV5-6,TRBJ1-5,few,CASSLVRDSNQPQHF,TGTGCCAGCAGCTTGGTGCGGGATAGCAATCAGCCCCAGCATTTT
TRBD1,TRBV4-3,TRBJ2-2,-,CASSPRQGTGELFF,TGCGCCAGCAGCCCCCGACAGGGTACCGGGGAGCTGTTTTTT